The following is a T cell receptor beta chain sequence with its context. Its antigen is not known. At one of its ends the junction is not consistent with the germline gene, which may arise from a read error. From germline, CDR1 is SQVTM and CDR2 ANQGSEA. This CDR3 region has 15 residues. The data derive from a study of post-analysis software for immune sequencing data. Study-wide context: The disease courses covered relapsing-remitting, secondary progressive and progressive-relapsing multiple sclerosis.

The library was made from cDNA and included unique molecular identifiers. T cells, about 0.9 to 10 million of them, yielded some 510,000 cDNA molecules. TCRdb passed the PCR reads through MiXCR, listing each CDR3 protein once. Found here are roughly 650,000 distinct CDR3 sequences, 55% to 60% of them singletons; the top ten hold around 11%. Findings of the study overall: A significant reduction in normalized Chao1 diversity was observed in multiple sclerosis patients versus controls. Compared with controls, patients had more of roughly 5 TRBV segments, including TRBV5-6, TRBV5-1 and TRBV20-1. Samples sharing a preparation batch grouped tightly together when assessed by F measure.

V usage is TRBV29-1 and J usage is TRBJ2-1; 8 bases map to TRBD1. The receptor was derived from a girl aged 2 to 10 with multiple sclerosis. The sample consisted of blood. The CDR3 loop reads CSVSQGEHSYNGQFF. The CDR3 DNA is TGCAGCGTCTCACAGGGGGAGCACTCCTACAATGGGCAGTTCTTC.